A selection of T cell receptor beta chains follows, all from one sample in a study of T cells in Graves' hyperthyroidism and ophthalmopathy. Each CDR3 protein is one row after TCRdb ran MiXCR on the multiplex PCR reads. This sample has 34,000 or so distinct CDR3 sequences; under 65% occur once, and the top ten carry 25%. Sequencing used blood. These receptors were obtained from a middle-aged woman with Graves' ophthalmopathy. The CDR3 runs from the conserved cysteine through the conserved F or W. The D gene is left open where the match is weak. The size field is filled for only some rows; it gives once, few, many or a size class.

j_call d_call clone_size v_call cdr3_aa cdr3_nt
TRBJ1-5 TRBD1 many TRBV12-3/TRBV12-4 CASSLADRGHQPQHF TGTGCCAGCAGTTTAGCGGACAGGGGGCATCAGCCCCAGCATTTT
TRBJ2-3 TRBD2 many TRBV9 CASSEGLADYTDTQYF TGTGCCAGCAGCGAGGGACTAGCGGATTACACAGATACGCAGTATTTT
TRBJ1-6 - medium-sized TRBV7-2 CASSVGFNSPLHF TGTGCCAGCAGCGTCGGGTTTAATTCACCCCTCCACTTT
TRBJ2-5 TRBD2 many TRBV4-2 CASSQDTSGGAETQYF TGTGCCAGCAGCCAAGATACTAGCGGGGGGGCGGAGACCCAGTACTTC
TRBJ1-2 - many TRBV6-6 CASSYRAGADYGYTF TGTGCCAGCAGTTACAGGGCAGGGGCGGACTATGGCTACACCTTC
TRBJ1-2 TRBD1 many TRBV20-1 CSARDRGMYGYTF TGCAGTGCTAGGGACAGGGGAATGTATGGCTACACCTTC
TRBJ1-2 - medium-sized TRBV2 CASSEARTTQGYTF TGTGCCAGCAGTGAAGCAAGGACAACCCAGGGCTACACCTTC
TRBJ2-3 - many TRBV6-4 CASSAQSTDTQYF TGTGCCAGCAGTGCCCAAAGCACAGATACGCAGTATTTT
TRBJ1-1 TRBD1 - TRBV10-3 CAISEFRRTGQNTEAFF TGTGCCATCAGTGAGTTCAGACGGACAGGGCAGAACACTGAAGCTTTCTTT
TRBJ2-5 TRBD1 many TRBV5-6 CASSLVGQGGETQYF TGTGCCAGCAGCTTGGTGGGACAGGGAGGTGAGACCCAGTACTTC
TRBJ1-2 - many TRBV3-1 CASSQDYGYTF TGTGCCAGCAGCCAAGACTATGGCTACACCTTC
TRBJ2-7 - - TRBV9 CASSVGSVSSYEQYF TGTGCCAGCAGCGTGGGCTCTGTCAGCTCCTACGAGCAGTACTTC
TRBJ1-6 TRBD1 - TRBV2 CASSYFRDRVAYNSPLHF TGTGCCAGCAGCTATTTCCGGGACAGGGTGGCCTATAATTCACCCCTCCACTTT
TRBJ2-1 - - TRBV13 CASSLGPDRDQQFF TGTGCCAGCAGCTTAGGCCCGGACCGAGATCAGCAGTTCTTC
TRBJ1-3 - many TRBV7-3 CASSLTGAGNTIYF TGTGCCAGCAGCTTAACAGGGGCTGGAAACACCATATATTTT
TRBJ2-7 - many TRBV5-4 CASSLGQLGEQYF TGTGCCAGCAGCTTGGGTCAGCTTGGCGAGCAGTACTTC
TRBJ1-3 TRBD1 many TRBV6-1 CASSRKTGAGNTIYF TGTGCCAGCAGCCGCAAGACAGGGGCCGGAAACACCATATATTTT
TRBJ2-3 - - TRBV13 CASSLEGVADTQYF TGTGCCAGCAGCTTAGAGGGGGTTGCAGATACGCAGTATTTT
TRBJ2-7 - - TRBV10-3 CALDGSYEQYF TGTGCCCTCGACGGTTCCTACGAGCAGTACTTC
TRBJ2-2 - - TRBV6-1 CASSVWFSEAGELPF TGTGCCAGCAGTGTTTGGTTTAGTGAGGCCGGGGAGCTGCCTTTT
TRBJ1-4 - - TRBV7-2 CASSQRYQGATNEKLFF TGCGCCAGCAGCCAAAGGTACCAGGGTGCAACTAATGAAAAACTGTTTTTT
TRBJ1-5 - many TRBV20-1 CSASGQSNQPQHF TGCAGTGCTAGCGGACAGAGCAATCAGCCCCAGCATTTT
TRBJ1-2 - - TRBV7-2 CASSLGTSGYRNTF TGTGCCAGCAGCTTGGGGACTAGCGGATATAGGAACACCTTC
TRBJ1-2 TRBD1 many TRBV12-3/TRBV12-4 CASGQGGYGYTF TGTGCCAGTGGACAGGGTGGCTATGGCTACACCTTC
TRBJ1-1 - - TRBV9 CASSVGAGVAFF TGTGCCAGCAGCGTAGGGGCGGGAGTGGCTTTCTTT
TRBJ1-1 - - TRBV11-1 CAGSGTLGNTEACF TGTGCCGGCAGCGGGACATTGGGAAACACTGAAGCTTGCTTT
TRBJ2-5 TRBD2 - TRBV6-6 CASSYGLAGPQETQYF TGTGCCAGCAGTTACGGACTAGCGGGACCTCAAGAGACCCAGTACTTC
TRBJ2-3 - - TRBV5-1 CASREGLGDTQYF TGCGCCAGCAGGGAGGGTTTGGGAGATACGCAGTATTTT
TRBJ2-6 - - TRBV7-3 CASSRGGRTEAF TGTGCCAGCAGCAGGGGCGGTCGGACTGAAGCTTTC
TRBJ1-6 TRBD1 medium-sized TRBV9 CASSDHFEDRGSPLHF TGTGCCAGCAGCGACCACTTCGAGGACAGGGGTTCACCCCTCCACTTT
TRBJ2-3 TRBD2 many TRBV5-1 CASSPLPSGASTDTQYF TGCGCCAGCAGCCCCCTACCTAGCGGAGCAAGCACAGATACGCAGTATTTT
TRBJ2-7 TRBD2 few TRBV28 CASSFPLAERSYEQYF TGTGCCAGCAGTTTCCCACTAGCGGAAAGATCCTACGAGCAGTACTTC
TRBJ1-2 - many TRBV5-4 CASSFGGRGYTF TGTGCCAGCAGCTTTGGGGGGCGCGGCTACACCTTC
TRBJ2-5 - few TRBV24-1 CATSDFDSQETQYF TGTGCCACCAGTGATTTTGACAGCCAAGAGACCCAGTACTTC
TRBJ2-7 - - TRBV29-1 CSVDIREQYF TGCAGCGTTGATATCAGGGAGCAGTACTTC
TRBJ1-3 - many TRBV29-1 CSVIGPFSGNTIYF TGCAGCGTTATTGGGCCCTTCTCTGGAAACACCATATATTTT
TRBJ1-1 - many TRBV6-1 CASSAGSSGTEAFF TGTGCCAGCAGTGCAGGGTCCTCGGGGACTGAAGCTTTCTTT
TRBJ1-1 - many TRBV7-9 CASIQGYLTEAFF TGTGCCAGCATCCAGGGATACCTCACTGAAGCTTTCTTT
TRBJ2-5 - many TRBV6-4 CASSIRVQETQYF TGTGCCAGCAGTATACGAGTTCAAGAGACCCAGTACTTC
TRBJ2-7 - - TRBV7-3 CASSLGGRGVIYEQYF TGTGCCAGCAGCTTAGGGGGAAGGGGGGTGATCTACGAGCAGTACTTC
TRBJ1-5 - - TRBV12-3/TRBV12-4 CASSPTGSNQPQHF TGTGCCAGCAGTCCTACAGGGTCCAATCAGCCCCAGCATTTT
TRBJ2-1 - many TRBV28 CASSETGRAGKKQFF TGTGCCAGCAGTGAAACAGGGAGGGCCGGTAAAAAGCAGTTCTTC
TRBJ1-3 - - TRBV7-8 CASSLVGQAAGNTIYF TGTGCCAGCAGCTTAGTGGGACAAGCAGCTGGAAACACCATATATTTT
TRBJ1-1 - many TRBV7-9 CASSFRGGLVFF TGTGCCAGCAGCTTTCGGGGGGGGCTTGTCTTCTTT
TRBJ2-1 TRBD2 - TRBV12-3/TRBV12-4 CASSLSGGTGEQFF TGTGCCAGCAGTTTATCGGGGGGTACCGGGGAGCAGTTCTTC
TRBJ2-3 TRBD2 many TRBV9 CASSVEFGGADTQYF TGTGCCAGCAGCGTAGAATTCGGGGGGGCAGATACGCAGTATTTT
TRBJ1-5 - - TRBV9 CASTDEQPQHF TGTGCCAGCACTGATGAGCAGCCCCAGCATTTT
TRBJ2-6 - - TRBV7-9 CASSLGGSGANVVTF TGTGCCAGCAGCTTAGGGGGTTCTGGGGCCAACGTCGTGACTTTC
TRBJ1-2 - few TRBV4-3 CASSQRYQGRAGNANGYTF TGCGCCAGCAGCCAAAGGTACCAGGGGCGTGCTGGAAACGCGAATGGCTACACCTTC
TRBJ2-3 - - TRBV6-1 CASSEHVADEQYF TGTGCCAGCAGTGAACACGTAGCCGACGAGCAGTATTTT
TRBJ2-3 TRBD2 many TRBV11-2 CASSLGTSVADTQYF TGTGCCAGCAGCTTAGGGACTAGTGTAGCAGATACGCAGTATTTT
TRBJ2-1 TRBD2 - TRBV20-1 CSASGSISGGNEQFF TGCAGTGCCAGCGGTAGTATTAGCGGGGGCAATGAGCAGTTCTTC
TRBJ1-4 TRBD1 many TRBV5-4 CASSAGTGFEKLFF TGTGCCAGCAGCGCCGGGACAGGGTTTGAAAAACTGTTTTTT